Below are 29 T cell receptor beta chains sequenced from a single sample in a study of T cell responses to AZD1222 COVID-19 vaccine (TCRdb year 2021). Interpreted using the paper, the time point label stands for: baseline before first vaccination. To prepare the library, the immunoSEQ multiplex PCR assay was applied. Entries here come from immuneACCESS through TCRdb and include only in-frame sequences with V and J called. Some clones fail to appear in such tables; in the studies checked, an unresolved V gene covers under half of the shortfall, and the cause of the remainder is unknown. Present in this sample are about 120,000 clones, roughly 88% of which were seen just once. The ten most abundant clones make up around 8.7% of the sample. The sample consisted of peripheral blood, taken on day 0 of AZD1222 vaccination. The receptors come from an adult in good health.

The J gene is TRBJ2-4, the V gene TRBV28, with TRBD1 as a possible D gene (5 bases). The CDR3 covers 15 residues. Trimming stripped 5 bases from V and 0 bases from J, with 11 bases between. Germline CDR1 and CDR2: MDHEN and SYDVKM. The CDR3 protein is CASSPDSVAKNIQYF. CDR3 nucleotide sequence: TGTGCCAGCAGTCCTGACAGCGTAGCCAAAAACATTCAGTACTTC.

This rearrangement joins TRBV4-1 to TRBJ2-3; perhaps TRBD1 as D (6 bases). The CDR3 contains 17 residues. With 0 bases removed from V and 3 bases from J, the gap between germline ends came to 16 bases. Germline V lookup: CDR1 MGHRA, CDR2 YSYEKL. CDR3 sequence (DNA): TGCGCCAGCAGCCAAGATGGGCAGGGGAAGAAGACAGATACGCAGTATTTT. This sequence encodes CASSQDGQGKKTDTQYF.

This chain joins TRBV28 and TRBJ2-7; 7 bases map to TRBD1. This CDR3 spans 15 amino acids. Germline CDR1 and CDR2: MDHEN and SYDVKM. J gave up 2 bases and V 5 bases, and 9 bases lay outside the gene matches. CDR3 sequence: CASSLLGQPTYEQYF. CDR3 sequence (DNA): TGTGCCAGCAGTCTTCTGGGACAGCCAACCTACGAGCAGTACTTC.

The chain uses TRBV6-5 and TRBJ2-7, with D hard to call. V lost 7 bases and J 0 bases, leaving 7 bases between the germline ends. The CDR3 totals 12 residues. The germline V gene encodes CDR1 MNHEY and CDR2 SVGAGI. The CDR3 bases are TGTGCCAGCACCCCTGACTCCTACGAGCAGTACTTC. Translation gives CASTPDSYEQYF.

V and J are TRBV21-1 and TRBJ1-6; the DNA was not compared with TRBD1, the D call given in the table. TRBV21-1 is noted as a pseudogene. The CDR3 has 14 residues. In nucleotides, the CDR3 is TGTGCCAGCAGCAAGACAGGGGAGAATTCACCCCTCCACTTT. Translating gives CASSKTGENSPLHF.

The V and J genes are TRBV6-5 and TRBJ1-2, with a weak D call TRBD1 (6 bases). This CDR3 comprises 13 residues. The V and J ends lost 2 bases and 8 bases respectively, with 12 bases between them. Germline V lookup: CDR1 MNHEY, CDR2 SVGAGI. The CDR3 loop reads CASSYGTPQGYTF. The CDR3 DNA reads as TGTGCCAGCAGTTACGGGACACCTCAGGGCTACACCTTC.

The V gene is TRBV24-1, the J gene TRBJ1-5; the D is unclear. CDR3 length: 15 amino acids. Germline CDR1 is KGHDR and CDR2 is SFDVKD. Trimming stripped 4 bases from V and 0 bases from J, with 9 bases between. CDR3 bases: TGTGCCACCAGTGAAGGGTTTGGTAGCAATCAGCCCCAGCATTTT. This gives the protein CATSEGFGSNQPQHF.

Only a few counts were recorded for this clone. J is TRBJ2-7 and V is TRBV27, with D unclear. The V gene's germline CDR1 is MNHEY and CDR2 SMNVEV (reference sequence). V was pared by 4 bases and J by 3 bases, with 10 bases between. This CDR3 is built from 13 residues. CDR3: CASSSVRNYEQYF. In nucleotides, the CDR3 is TGTGCCAGCAGTTCCGTCAGAAACTACGAGCAGTACTTC.

The chain links TRBV6-2 or TRBV6-3 to TRBJ2-1; TRBD2 matches 9 bases. Germline-derived CDR1 and CDR2 are MNHEY and SVGEGT. The trim removed 0 bases at V and 6 bases at J, leaving 6 bases unmatched. The CDR3 is 16 residues long. The DNA for the CDR3 is TGTGCCAGCAGTTACTCGATGGCGGGAGGGCCCAATGAGCAGTTCTTC. It yields the protein CASSYSMAGGPNEQFF.

The chain is built from TRBV20-1 and TRBJ2-7; maybe TRBD1 (6 bases). The CDR3 is made up of 13 amino acids. The V end was cut by 3 bases, the J end by 6 bases, with 15 bases between. CDR1 DFQATT and CDR2 SNEGSKA come from the germline V gene (reference sequence). The CDR3 sequence: CSASQPRRGEQYF. The CDR3 DNA is TGCAGTGCTAGTCAGCCCCGCAGGGGCGAGCAGTACTTC.

The CDR3 bases are TGTGCCAGCAGCTTTATAGGGTTTTCTTCTGGAAACACCATATATTTT. Residues: CASSFIGFSSGNTIYF. The V gene is TRBV5-6, the J gene TRBJ1-3; D remains ambiguous. The V gene's germline CDR1 is SGHDT and CDR2 YYEEEE. V gave up 2 bases and J gave up 1 base, with 13 bases separating them. The CDR3 consists of 16 residues.

The J gene is TRBJ2-5, the V gene TRBV29-1, with D possibly matching TRBD2 (6 bases). Deletions cut 6 bases from V and 5 bases from J, with 16 bases between. From germline, CDR1 is SQVTM and CDR2 ANQGSEA. The CDR3 totals 13 residues. The chain's CDR3 is CSVGRTAGETQYF. CDR3 bases: TGCAGCGTGGGGAGGACGGCTGGGGAGACCCAGTACTTC. Together with reference TRBV29-1 and TRBJ2-5, the CDR3 gives the full variable domain: SAVISQKPSRDICQRGTSLTIQCQVDSQVTMMFWYRQQPGQSLTLIATANQGSEATYESGFVIDKFPISRPNLTFSTLTVSNMSPEDSSIYLCSVGRTAGETQYFGPGTRLLVL.

The DNA of the CDR3 is TGTGCCAGCAGTTACTCGATTAGCGGGGGCACAGATACGCAGTATTTT. Translating gives CASSYSISGGTDTQYF. This chain uses TRBV6-5 with TRBJ2-3; 8 bases map to TRBD2. The CDR3 extends over 16 amino acids. V gave up 0 bases and J gave up 1 base; unmatched junction bases: 3. CDR1 MNHEY and CDR2 SVGAGI come from the germline V gene.

This clone appeared a single time. Here the CDR3 reads CASSRGGNYGYTF. CDR3 DNA sequence: TGTGCCAGCAGTCGGGGAGGGAACTATGGCTACACCTTC. The rearrangement joins TRBV6-5 to TRBJ1-2; no clear D gene. The CDR3 contains 13 residues. V gave up 5 bases and J gave up 2 bases, with 9 bases separating them. The germline gives CDR1 MNHEY, CDR2 SVGAGI.

The chain uses TRBV28 and TRBJ2-2; 7 nucleotides line up with TRBD1. The CDR3 has 16 amino acids. CDR1 is MDHEN, CDR2 SYDVKM, per germline. J was trimmed by 4 bases and V by 6 bases; bases with no gene match: 11. The CDR3 coding sequence is TGTGCCAGCAGAAGACCGGGACAGAGGGTCACCGGGGAGCTGTTTTTT. Amino acids: CASRRPGQRVTGELFF.

V gene TRBV29-1 combines with J gene TRBJ2-5, with D perhaps matching TRBD1 (6 bases). The CDR3 totals 15 residues. The ends were cut back, 2 bases at V and 4 bases at J, with 17 bases in the middle. From germline, CDR1 is SQVTM and CDR2 ANQGSEA. The CDR3 bases are TGCAGCGTTGAAAATGAACACAGAGGGGGAGAGACCCAGTACTTC. It codes for CSVENEHRGGETQYF. Full variable domain (remainder filled in from reference TRBV29-1 and TRBJ2-5): SAVISQKPSRDICQRGTSLTIQCQVDSQVTMMFWYRQQPGQSLTLIATANQGSEATYESGFVIDKFPISRPNLTFSTLTVSNMSPEDSSIYLCSVENEHRGGETQYFGPGTRLLVL.

The CDR3 DNA sequence: TGTGCCAGCAGTTATGGAAGGGGTACGGGGCAAGAGACCCAGTACTTC. Its protein product is CASSYGRGTGQETQYF. The rearrangement uses TRBV6-2 or TRBV6-3 and TRBJ2-5; D possibly matches TRBD1 or TRBD2 (5 bases each). The germline CDR1 and CDR2 sequences are MNHEY and SVGEGT. CDR3 length equals 16 residues. V dropped 3 bases and J dropped 2 bases, with 16 bases sitting between them.

The J gene is TRBJ1-5, the V gene TRBV29-1; D perhaps matches TRBD1 (5 bases). The length of the CDR3 is 13 residues. In germline, CDR1 is SQVTM, CDR2 ANQGSEA. Between the trimmed V and J ends, which lost 7 bases and 3 bases, there was a span of 13 bases. The DNA of the CDR3 is TGCAGCGCCGTGGGGGGAGTCAATCAGCCCCAGCATTTT. Translation gives CSAVGGVNQPQHF.

Concerning this clone: The same CDR3 also results from other DNA sequences found in this sample. The CDR3 DNA reads as TGTGCCTGGAGCCGGGACAGGCCCTATGGCTACACCTTC. It codes for CAWSRDRPYGYTF. V gene TRBV30 combines with J gene TRBJ1-2, with 8 bases fitting TRBD1. V gave up 3 bases and J gave up 4 bases; unmatched junction bases: 4. The CDR3 has 13 amino acids. Per the germline V gene, CDR1 is GTSNPN and CDR2 is SVGIG (reference sequence).

The V and J genes are TRBV6-5 and TRBJ1-1; TRBD1 matches 9 bases. The CDR3 length is 15 residues. Germline CDR1 is MNHEY and CDR2 is SVGAGI. Losses at the gene ends were 3 bases for V and 7 bases for J; bases not matched to a gene: 9. The CDR3 sequence: CASSYPGTGHGEAFF. The DNA for the CDR3 is TGTGCCAGCAGTTATCCCGGGACAGGGCACGGTGAAGCTTTCTTT.

This clone is termed medium-sized. The chain is built from TRBV5-5 and TRBJ2-7, with a possible D match to TRBD1 (6 bases). The CDR3 is 15 residues long. V shed 1 base and J shed 0 bases, with 11 bases lying between them. Germline values: CDR1 SGHKS, CDR2 YYEKEE (reference sequence). CDR3 amino acids: CASSLWGTNSYEQYF. CDR3 nucleotide sequence: TGTGCCAGCAGCTTGTGGGGGACAAACTCCTACGAGCAGTACTTC.

A single count supports this clone. The chain employs TRBV5-1 and TRBJ1-5; TRBD1 might be the D (5 bases). Looked up from germline, CDR1 is SGHRS and CDR2 is YFSETQ. The germline V and J ends were trimmed by 2 bases and 0 bases, with 9 bases remaining between them. This CDR3 is 15 amino acids long. CDR3 coding DNA: TGCGCCAGCAGCTTTAGGGGTGATAGCAATCAGCCCCAGCATTTT. Protein product: CASSFRGDSNQPQHF. The variable domain in full, completed from reference TRBV5-1 and TRBJ1-5, reads KAGVTQTPRYLIKTRGQQVTLSCSPISGHRSVSWYQQTPGQGLQFLFEYFSETQRNKGNFPGRFSGRQFSNSRSEMNVSTLELGDSALYLCASSFRGDSNQPQHFGDGTRLSIL.

This sequence joins TRBV24-1 and TRBJ1-4, with D tentatively TRBD1 (6 bases). The ends were cut back, 4 bases at V and 4 bases at J, with 12 bases in the middle. The CDR3 is 15 amino acids. Germline lookup yields CDR1 KGHDR and CDR2 SFDVKD. CDR3 sequence: CATSDSGQNNEKLFF. CDR3 nucleotide sequence: TGTGCCACCAGTGACTCGGGACAAAATAATGAAAAACTGTTTTTT.

This clone was counted a single time. The gene calls are TRBV4-3 and TRBJ2-7, with 11 bases fitting TRBD2. The CDR3 is 18 amino acids. V shed 2 bases and J 4 bases; nucleotides not matched to a gene: 13. Germline assignment: CDR1 LGHNA and CDR2 YSLEER. CDR3 region: CASSQQEGGLAEPYEQYF. Here the CDR3 DNA reads TGCGCCAGCAGCCAACAGGAGGGGGGACTAGCGGAACCTTACGAGCAGTACTTC.

The gene calls are TRBV6-1 and TRBJ2-7; 8 bases fit TRBD2. With V trimmed by 3 bases and J by 4 bases, 2 bases remained unmatched. Germline V gene lookup returns CDR1 MNHNS and CDR2 SASEGT. The CDR3 is 13 residues long. This CDR3 reads CASSDSGRYEQYF. DNA for the CDR3: TGTGCCAGCAGTGACAGCGGGAGATACGAGCAGTACTTC.

CDR3 DNA: TGTGCCAGCAGTTTCGCAGGGAAAGACGAGCAGTACTTC. Its protein is CASSFAGKDEQYF. V and J are TRBV6-6 and TRBJ2-7; perhaps TRBD1 as D (5 bases). The V end was cut by 4 bases, the J end by 5 bases, with 12 bases between. Germline CDR1 MNHNY, CDR2 SVGAGI (reference sequence). This CDR3 contains 13 residues.

This chain links TRBV12-3 or TRBV12-4 with TRBJ1-5; D call uncertain. The CDR3 is 13 residues long. V lost 6 bases to trimming and J lost 2 bases, with 8 bases between them. The CDR3 sequence is CASSQDRNQPQHF. CDR3 in DNA: TGTGCCAGCAGCCAGGACCGCAATCAGCCCCAGCATTTT.

The rearrangement joins TRBV7-9 to TRBJ2-7, with 8 nucleotides matching TRBD1. CDR1 and CDR2 from the germline V gene are SEHNR and FQNEAQ (reference sequence). The length of the CDR3 is 15 residues. The V segment lost 5 bases and the J segment 7 bases; nucleotides outside the gene matches: 13. The CDR3 reads CASSLPLDRAKEQYF. The CDR3 DNA is TGTGCCAGCAGCCTCCCGCTGGACAGGGCAAAAGAGCAGTACTTC. Together with reference TRBV7-9 and TRBJ2-7, the CDR3 gives the full variable domain: DTGVSQNPRHKITKRGQNVTFRCDPISEHNRLYWYRQTLGQGPEFLTYFQNEAQLEKSRLLSDRFSAERPKGSFSTLEIQRTEQGDSAMYLCASSLPLDRAKEQYFGPGTRLTVT.

V gene TRBV2 combines with J gene TRBJ2-5, with 10 bases fitting TRBD2. Looked up from germline, CDR1 is SNHLY and CDR2 is FYNNEI. There are 17 residues in the CDR3. The J segment lost 2 bases and the V segment lost 6 bases, leaving 12 bases of the junction unmatched. In nucleotides, the CDR3 is TGTGCCAGCAGGAACCAGCGGGGGGGCCTGGGGCAAGAGACCCAGTACTTC. Translating it yields CASRNQRGGLGQETQYF.